This entry features one T cell receptor (beta chain) sequence. These data originate in a study of blood T cell repertoires in COVID-19. As for the study in general: Acute-phase and convalescent COVID-19 samples originated in the United States, Italy and Spain. From T cells, B-cell-depleted T cells, or PBMCs came the material, which was cDNA or gDNA.

As handled by the study authors: Reference gene primer amplification gave nucleated cell count estimates. Profiling relied on immunoSEQ multiplex PCR, and the TCRdb table lists in-frame clones only, not all of them. That table is the source of V, J and clone size, and D and trimming were worked out from the DNA. The data contain around 270,000 clones, around 84% of them singletons. The V segment lost 7 bases and the J segment 4 bases; nucleotides outside the gene matches: 17. The germline V gene encodes CDR1 MDHEN and CDR2 SYDVKM. The CDR3 length is 17 residues. The V call is TRBV28, the J call TRBJ2-7; the match to TRBD2 covers 9 bases. This sequence was found in a man between 60 and 70 years old with acute or convalescent COVID-19. The material sequenced was peripheral blood. CDR3 protein: CASNSPAGGVGRYEQYF. The CDR3 region has the DNA TGTGCCAGCAATTCCCCCGCGGGGGGGGTAGGGCGGTACGAGCAGTACTTC.